One and the same sample provided the 18 T cell receptor beta chains below, sequenced in a study of sequential checkpoint blockade in melanoma. Repertoires were generated with immunoSEQ multiplex PCR, while TCRdb's copy carries only in-frame clones and drops some. The data show some 22,000 clones, 27% seen once. Treatment: randomized to nivolumab then ipilimumab (arm A) or the reverse (arm B). Sequencing was performed on tumor tissue (inferred from file names), taken from a patient given nivolumab and ipilimumab in sequence. The receptors were gathered from a human donor with melanoma.

This clone was counted a few times. This chain uses TRBV11-1 with TRBJ2-7; D is unclear. CDR1 is SGHAT, CDR2 FQDESV, per germline (reference sequence). This CDR3 region has 15 residues. Trimming stripped 3 bases from V and 0 bases from J, with 12 bases between. The CDR3 loop reads CASSLAIRISYEQYF. The CDR3 coding sequence is TGTGCCAGCAGCTTGGCCATCAGGATCTCCTACGAGCAGTACTTC.

This clone is categorized as medium-sized. The genes are TRBV4-1 and TRBJ1-1; 7 bases line up with TRBD1. Per germline, CDR1 MGHRA and CDR2 YSYEKL. Trimming cost V 3 bases and J 0 bases; bases outside gene matches: 1. CDR3 length: 14 residues. The CDR3 here is CASSQGTVNTEAFF. The CDR3 DNA reads as TGCGCCAGCAGCCAGGGGACAGTGAACACTGAAGCTTTCTTT.

Points on this clone: The junction shows a germline mismatch at one end, possibly a read error. The J gene is TRBJ2-1, the V gene TRBV6-8; D is unresolved. The CDR3 is made up of 17 amino acids. Germline V gene sequence: CDR1 MNHGY, CDR2 SAAAGT. The DNA for the CDR3 is TGTGCCAGCAGTGACTCGCTCAGAAGTTTCTCCTACAATGAGCAGTTCTTC. Translated: CASSDSLRSFSYNEQFF.

On this clone: The junction and the germline gene differ at one end; a read error may be behind it. The chain is built from TRBV28 and TRBJ2-7; 14 nucleotides match TRBD2. CDR3 length equals 12 residues. The germline gives CDR1 MDHEN, CDR2 SYDVKM. DNA of the CDR3: TGTGCCATCGGGACTAGCGGGGGTTTTGCCCAGTTC. Its protein is CAIGTSGGFAQF.

This clone was found once. The rearrangement links TRBV19 to TRBJ2-2; no clear D gene. The CDR3 consists of 13 residues. V lost 7 bases to trimming and J lost 0 bases, with 6 bases between them. From germline, CDR1 is LNHDA and CDR2 SQIVND (reference sequence). The DNA of the CDR3 is TGTGCCAGTACCAATCCGAACACCGGGGAGCTGTTTTTT. Translating gives CASTNPNTGELFF.

This clone was observed a handful of times. This sequence joins TRBV6-8 and TRBJ1-3; D remains unclear. Germline V gene lookup returns CDR1 MNHGY and CDR2 SAAAGT. V lost 9 bases to trimming and J lost 0 bases, with 18 bases between them. There are 16 residues in the CDR3. The CDR3 region has the DNA TGTGCCAGTCTGATAACCCCTACCGTCTCTGGAAACACCATATATTTT. It encodes CASLITPTVSGNTIYF.

In its sample, this clone was seen many times. This rearrangement joins TRBV6-8 to TRBJ2-5; D is possibly TRBD1 (5 bases). Looked up from germline, CDR1 is MNHGY and CDR2 is SAAAGT. The CDR3 covers 14 residues. V was trimmed by 5 bases and J by 2 bases, leaving 12 bases between them. The CDR3 sequence: CASSKRQHQETQYF. The DNA of the CDR3 is TGTGCCAGCAGTAAACGACAGCATCAAGAGACCCAGTACTTC.

The gene calls are TRBV11-3 and TRBJ2-7; TRBD2 matches 11 bases. V dropped 5 bases and J dropped 1; count of bases not matched to a gene: 7. Germline values: CDR1 SGHNT, CDR2 YENEEA. This CDR3 has 16 residues. CDR3 bases: TGTGCCAGCAGCCCCCAAATAGCGGGAGGGTCCTACGAGCAGTACTTC. Translating it yields CASSPQIAGGSYEQYF. The full variable domain, its missing parts supplied by reference TRBV11-3 and TRBJ2-7, is EAGVVQSPRYKIIEKKQPVAFWCNPISGHNTLYWYLQNLGQGPELLIRYENEEAVDDSQLPKDRFSAERLKGVDSTLKIQPAELGDSAVYLCASSPQIAGGSYEQYFGPGTRLTVT.

The chain couples TRBV19 to TRBJ2-7; 10 bases agree with TRBD1. V lost 10 bases and J lost 3; bases outside the gene matches: 6. CDR1 is LNHDA and CDR2 is SQIVND in the germline V gene (reference sequence). The CDR3 has 13 residues. CDR3 DNA: TGTGCCACAACGGACAGGGGGGGCTACGAGCAGTACTTC. This sequence encodes CATTDRGGYEQYF.

This clone was seen a handful of times. Relative to the germline gene, one junction end is altered; a read error may explain this. The chain has TRBV15 and TRBJ2-1; D gene ambiguous. This CDR3 spans 16 amino acids. Germline V gene sequence: CDR1 LNHNV, CDR2 YYDKDF (reference sequence). This CDR3 reads CATSGEDRSSYNEQFF. CDR3 DNA: TGTGCCACCAGCGGAGAGGACCGGAGCTCCTACAATGAGCAGTTCTTC.

V and J are TRBV30 and TRBJ2-1; tentatively, D is TRBD2 (6 bases). Trimming left V 0 bases short and J 0 bases short, with 18 bases between. CDR3 length: 18 residues. Per the germline V gene, CDR1 is GTSNPN and CDR2 is SVGIG (reference sequence). The CDR3: CAWSVFWDSRSSYNEQFF. The CDR3 region has the DNA TGTGCCTGGAGTGTATTTTGGGACTCCAGGAGCTCCTACAATGAGCAGTTCTTC.

CDR3 bases: TGTGCCAGCAGCGTAGGCGGACTAGGGAAGACCCAGTACTTC. It specifies CASSVGGLGKTQYF. The chain is built from TRBV9 and TRBJ2-5; 7 bases agree with TRBD2. In germline, CDR1 is SGDLS, CDR2 YYNGEE. V gave up 0 bases and J gave up 6 bases; unmatched junction bases: 5. The CDR3 has 14 residues. Full variable domain (rest looked up from reference TRBV9 and TRBJ2-5): DSGVTQTPKHLITATGQRVTLRCSPRSGDLSVYWYQQSLDQGLQFLIQYYNGEERAKGNILERFSAQQFPDLHSELNLSSLELGDSALYFCASSVGGLGKTQYFGPGTRLLVL.

The V call is TRBV18, the J call TRBJ1-1, with 9 bases identical to TRBD1. The germline gives CDR1 KGHSH, CDR2 LQKENI. V lost 6 bases to trimming and J lost 1 base; unmatched junction nucleotides: 3. This CDR3 has 14 residues. CDR3 amino acids: CASSPGQGNTEAFF. CDR3 DNA sequence: TGTGCCAGCTCGCCGGGACAGGGGAACACTGAAGCTTTCTTT.

This clone has a handful of counts. This sequence joins TRBV6-8 and TRBJ2-7; maybe TRBD2 (6 bases). Trimming pared 10 bases from V and 6 bases from J, leaving 19 bases between. The length of the CDR3 is 13 residues. Per the germline V gene, CDR1 is MNHGY and CDR2 is SAAAGT. The CDR3 DNA sequence: TGTGCCATCAGGAGCGGGCAATCGGCCGAGCAGTACTTC. Translating it yields CAIRSGQSAEQYF.

CDR3 sequence (DNA): TGTGCCAGTAGTATGGGCCAGGGGAAAGGCAATCAGCCCCAGCATTTT. This sequence encodes CASSMGQGKGNQPQHF. The gene calls are TRBV19 and TRBJ1-5, with D possibly TRBD1 on 6 matching bases. V gave up 3 bases and J gave up 2 bases, with 14 bases separating them. The length of the CDR3 is 16 residues. The V gene's germline CDR1 is LNHDA and CDR2 SQIVND (reference sequence).

The V and J genes are TRBV11-3 and TRBJ1-1; 9 bases agree with TRBD1. This CDR3 is 14 amino acids long. In germline, CDR1 is SGHNT, CDR2 YENEEA. Trimming at V came to 3 bases and at J to 6 bases, leaving 5 bases not matched to a gene. CDR3 DNA: TGTGCCAGCAGCTTTCGACAGGGGGTCCCTGAAGCTTTCTTT. Its protein product is CASSFRQGVPEAFF.

The V gene is TRBV19, the J gene TRBJ2-2; D ambiguous. This CDR3 region has 13 residues. The ends were cut back, 3 bases at V and 6 bases at J, with 8 bases in the middle. Germline CDR1 is LNHDA and CDR2 is SQIVND (reference sequence). CDR3 DNA: TGTGCCAGTAGTATGTACGTGGCCGGGGAGCTGTTTTTT. Its translation: CASSMYVAGELFF.

The chain uses TRBV30 and TRBJ2-2; D unclear. Germline CDR1 and CDR2: GTSNPN and SVGIG (reference sequence). The CDR3 totals 15 residues. The ends were cut back, 0 bases at V and 3 bases at J, with 11 bases in the middle. The DNA of the CDR3 is TGTGCCTGGAGTGTACTGGGCACCTACACCGGGGAGCTGTTTTTT. Translating it yields CAWSVLGTYTGELFF.